A selection of T cell receptor beta chains follows, all from one sample in a study of blood T cell repertoires in COVID-19. Data came from immunoSEQ multiplex PCR; TCRdb stores just in-frame clones and leaves some out. The sample lists about 140,000 clones, more than 75% seen once, with roughly 4% in the top ten. The specimen was peripheral blood. The source is a woman between 35 and 50 years old with acute or convalescent COVID-19. Both conserved end residues are part of each CDR3. Fields, in order: clone size, J gene, D gene, V gene, CDR3 DNA, CDR3 protein. A D gene is named only where the DNA matches it firmly. A row's size may be missing; if present it is once, few, many or a size class.

once,TRBJ2-2,NA,TRBV28,TGTGCCAGCACAAAGATTAACCGGTCCACCGGGGAGCTGTTTTTT,CASTKINRSTGELFF
NA,TRBJ1-6,TRBD1,TRBV6-4,TGTGCCAGCCAAAGGGACAGGGGCGTAGCACCCCTCCACTTT,CASQRDRGVAPLHF
NA,TRBJ1-6,NA,TRBV30,TGTGCCTGGAGACAGGGTGTTTCACCCCTCCACTTT,CAWRQGVSPLHF
NA,TRBJ2-3,NA,TRBV6-2/TRBV6-3,TGTGCCAGCAGTTATGGGGACTTAGCTAGCACAGATACGCAGTATTTT,CASSYGDLASTDTQYF
once,TRBJ1-2,NA,TRBV19,TGTGCCAGTAACCGGGACACCCCCTATGGCTACACCTTC,CASNRDTPYGYTF
NA,TRBJ1-6,TRBD1,TRBV6-5,TGTGCCAGCAGTTGGGACAGCTTCTATAATTCACCCCTCCACTTT,CASSWDSFYNSPLHF
NA,TRBJ2-6,NA,TRBV7-2,TGTGCCAGCGGCAGAGGGTCTAGCTCTGGGGCCAACGTCCTGACTTTC,CASGRGSSSGANVLTF
NA,TRBJ1-4,NA,TRBV5-1,TGCGCCAGCAGCTTGGACATCACCCCTAATGAAAAACTGTTTTTT,CASSLDITPNEKLFF
NA,TRBJ1-1,TRBD1,TRBV7-9,TGTGCCAGCAGCTTAGGCAGGGGGCAGTCCACTGAAGCTTTCTTT,CASSLGRGQSTEAFF
NA,TRBJ1-1,NA,TRBV18,TGTGCCAGCTCAAGCACCGGCGGAGACACTGAAGCTTTCTTT,CASSSTGGDTEAFF
NA,TRBJ2-3,NA,TRBV29-1,TGCAGCGTTGGGCAGGGGGGTTCAACAGATACGCAGTATTTT,CSVGQGGSTDTQYF